The clone carrying this T cell receptor (beta chain) was detected only a few times. This sample was taken from a study of blood T cell repertoires in COVID-19. On the study more broadly: From the United States, Italy and Spain came samples of acute and convalescent COVID-19. Nucleic acid was either cDNA or gDNA, and it came from T cells, B-cell-depleted T cells, or PBMCs.

Methods used by the authors: Amplification from reference gene primers served as the basis for estimated nucleated cell counts. TCRdb's copy holds only in-frame clones and misses some; the assay was immunoSEQ multiplex PCR. For V, J and clone size, that table is used; D and trimming come from the DNA. The sample carries 200,000 to 300,000 clones, around 83% recorded once. Germline CDR1 and CDR2: LGHNA and YSLEER. With 0 bases removed from V and 0 bases from J, the gap between germline ends came to 8 bases. This CDR3 region has 16 residues. The material sequenced was peripheral blood. V usage is TRBV4-3 and J usage is TRBJ1-4; D is uncertain. This sequence originates from a woman aged 18-30 years with acute or convalescent COVID-19. The CDR3 DNA reads as TGCGCCAGCAGCCAAGATTTAGGAGCAACTAATGAAAAACTGTTTTTT. Residues: CASSQDLGATNEKLFF.